The 10 T cell receptor beta chains below were found in one sample sequenced in a study of graft-versus-host responses after intestinal transplantation. Data came from immunoSEQ multiplex PCR; TCRdb stores just in-frame clones and leaves some out. The table includes 9,500 to 13,000 clones, about 91% detected once. The input for sequencing was PBMCs, taken roughly 6 weeks after intestinal transplantation. The receptors shown here come from a human patient who received an intestinal transplant, so some T cells may come from the graft donor.

This clone was observed a single time. The chain has TRBV6-1 and TRBJ1-1; 9 bases align to TRBD1. V lost 5 bases to trimming and J lost 4 bases; unmatched junction nucleotides: 8. Germline CDR1 is MNHNS and CDR2 is SASEGT. The CDR3 totals 15 residues. The CDR3 region is CASSSNRGPGTEAFF. The CDR3 nucleotides are TGTGCCAGCAGTTCAAACAGGGGGCCCGGCACTGAAGCTTTCTTT.

This clone was seen a single time. The chain recombines TRBV11-1 with TRBJ2-7, with no clear D. Looked up from germline, CDR1 is SGHAT and CDR2 is FQDESV (reference sequence). V was pared by 1 base and J by 1 base, with 5 bases between. The CDR3 runs 13 residues. CDR3 nucleotides: TGTGCCAGCAGCTTAGGTGGGTCCTACGAGCAGTACTTC. It is translated as CASSLGGSYEQYF.

This rearrangement joins TRBV6-5 to TRBJ2-1, with D maybe TRBD2 (7 bases). Germline CDR1 reads MNHEY; CDR2 reads SVGAGI. The CDR3 sequence is 15 residues long. V was clipped by 4 bases and J by 9 bases, with 19 bases between them. This CDR3 reads CASSSPGGTTSEQFF. The CDR3 DNA follows: TGTGCCAGCAGTTCCCCGGGGGGCACTACAAGTGAGCAGTTCTTC.

The J gene is TRBJ1-1, the V gene TRBV19, with TRBD1 matching over 8 bases. The CDR3 sequence is 15 residues long. The V and J ends lost 6 bases and 3 bases, in that order; junction bases with no gene match: 9. In germline, CDR1 is LNHDA, CDR2 SQIVND (reference sequence). CDR3: CASRTQGARYTEAFF. In DNA form, the CDR3 reads TGTGCCAGTAGAACTCAGGGGGCGCGGTACACTGAAGCTTTCTTT.

There are a few counts of this clone. The chain recombines TRBV5-6 with TRBJ1-2; maybe TRBD1 (6 bases). V was clipped by 3 bases and J by 8 bases, with 11 bases between them. In germline, CDR1 is SGHDT, CDR2 YYEEEE. This CDR3 region has 12 residues. The CDR3 bases are TGTGCCAGCAGCTGGGGGGACATGGGCTACACCTTC. Translated, it gives CASSWGDMGYTF.

The chain carries TRBV4-1 and TRBJ1-6, with a possible D match to TRBD1 (6 bases). V was pared by 1 base and J by 6 bases, with 19 bases between. The CDR3 totals 18 residues. Germline V gives CDR1 MGHRA, CDR2 YSYEKL. This chain's CDR3 is CASSQVWTGAWSNSPLHF. The DNA of the CDR3 is TGCGCCAGCAGCCAAGTCTGGACGGGGGCGTGGTCTAATTCACCCCTCCACTTT.

This sequence joins TRBV19 and TRBJ2-3; 8 bases are a match to TRBD1. V lost 2 bases, J lost 5 bases, and 6 bases stayed unmatched. CDR3 length: 15 residues. The germline V gene has CDR1 LNHDA and CDR2 SQIVND (reference sequence). CDR3 DNA: TGTGCCAGTAGTATATCCCAGGGGGCTGGAGATACGCAGTATTTT. This sequence encodes CASSISQGAGDTQYF.

The chain couples TRBV6-1 to TRBJ1-5; D is undetermined. The V end lost 2 bases, the J end lost 0 bases, and 14 bases lay between the germline ends. The CDR3 sequence is 17 residues long. Per germline, CDR1 MNHNS and CDR2 SASEGT. CDR3 sequence: CASSERRTAPSNQPQHF. DNA for the CDR3: TGTGCCAGCAGTGAAAGAAGGACGGCTCCTAGCAATCAGCCCCAGCATTTT.

The chain combines TRBV9 with TRBJ2-5; TRBD2 matches at 8 bases. Germline lookup yields CDR1 SGDLS and CDR2 YYNGEE. After removal of 0 bases from V and 5 bases from J, the junction contained 6 bases not matched to a gene. There are 15 residues in the CDR3. The CDR3 spells CASSVGGGPSETQYF. The DNA of the CDR3 is TGTGCCAGCAGCGTAGGCGGGGGGCCCTCCGAGACCCAGTACTTC.

V and J are TRBV2 and TRBJ1-5; TRBD1 might be the D (5 bases). The germline gives CDR1 SNHLY, CDR2 FYNNEI. The CDR3 covers 16 residues. The V end lost 1 base, the J end lost 2 bases, and 12 bases lay between the germline ends. CDR3 amino acids: CASSEGPSGGNQPQHF. CDR3 sequence (DNA): TGTGCCAGCAGTGAAGGGCCCTCGGGGGGCAATCAGCCCCAGCATTTT. The complete variable domain, with remaining parts taken from reference TRBV2 and TRBJ1-5, reads EPEVTQTPSHQVTQMGQEVILRCVPISNHLYFYWYRQILGQKVEFLVSFYNNEISEKSEIFDDQFSVERPDGSNFTLKIRSTKLEDSAMYFCASSEGPSGGNQPQHFGDGTRLSIL.